What follows are 9 T cell receptor beta chains derived from one specimen sequenced in a study of shared clonotypes between healthy human individuals. The protocol was immunoSEQ multiplex PCR, while the TCRdb copy is restricted to in-frame clones and leaves out a portion. Of hundreds of thousands of clones listed, 76% were seen once; the top ten hold 10% to 15%. What was sequenced was PBMCs. Receptors originate from a woman aged 40 to 50 in good health. Some clones in this sample may be carry-over from other donors' samples.

The sample holds many counts of this clone. The DNA for the CDR3 is TGCGCCAGTAAAAAAGCCGGGACACAGGGAGGCGGGGAGCTGTTTTTT. Amino acid sequence: CASKKAGTQGGGELFF. The chain joins TRBV10-2 to TRBJ2-2; D could derive from TRBD1 or TRBD2 (6 bases each). The V and J ends lost 9 bases and 7 bases respectively, with 24 bases between them. This CDR3 is 16 amino acids long. Germline V gene lookup returns CDR1 WSHSY and CDR2 SAAADI.

The V call is TRBV4-1, the J call TRBJ1-6; 9 bases fit TRBD1. The CDR3 has 14 residues. V was clipped by 4 bases and J by 8 bases; unmatched bases: 3. The germline CDR1 and CDR2 sequences are MGHRA and YSYEKL. DNA for the CDR3: TGCGCCAGCAGCCGGACAGGGGACGATTCACCCCTCCACTTT. Translating it yields CASSRTGDDSPLHF.

The chain uses TRBV4-1 and TRBJ1-4; D remains ambiguous. The CDR3 length is 14 residues. Trimming pared 5 bases from V and 8 bases from J, leaving 15 bases between. Germline CDR1 MGHRA, CDR2 YSYEKL. This chain's CDR3 is CASSRLAVPEKLFF. The CDR3 DNA is TGCGCCAGCAGCAGGCTGGCGGTACCGGAAAAACTGTTTTTT.

This chain connects TRBV4-1 to TRBJ1-1; the D gene is possibly TRBD1 (5 bases). Germline CDR1 and CDR2: MGHRA and YSYEKL. The CDR3 sequence is 18 residues long. V lost 4 bases and J 1 base, leaving 22 bases between the germline ends. DNA for the CDR3: TGCGCCAGCAGCCTGCCATTTTGGGGGGATATTAAGAACACTGAAGCTTTCTTT. Translating it yields CASSLPFWGDIKNTEAFF.

The sample holds one count of this clone. The rearrangement links TRBV5-1 to TRBJ1-1, with TRBD1 as a possible D gene (6 bases). V shed 4 bases and J shed 0 bases, with 13 bases lying between them. The CDR3 spans 15 residues. Germline CDR1 and CDR2: SGHRS and YFSETQ. The DNA for the CDR3 is TGCGCCAGCAGCCAATGGGACACGATGAACACTGAAGCTTTCTTT. Its translation: CASSQWDTMNTEAFF.

J is TRBJ2-1 and V is TRBV7-9, with D tentatively TRBD2 (6 bases). CDR1 and CDR2 from the germline V gene are SEHNR and FQNEAQ (reference sequence). This CDR3 is built from 14 residues. Trimming cost V 2 bases and J 4 bases, with 9 bases left between them. For the CDR3, the DNA is TGTGCCAGCAGCTTATCCCTAGCGTACAATGAGCAGTTCTTC. This encodes CASSLSLAYNEQFF.

This rearrangement joins TRBV7-2 to TRBJ2-1, with 9 bases matching TRBD1. CDR3 length equals 15 residues. V gave up 6 bases and J gave up 4 bases; unmatched junction bases: 7. Per germline, CDR1 SGHTA and CDR2 FQGNSA. This chain's CDR3 is CASSLNRGRYNEQFF. CDR3 coding DNA: TGTGCCAGCAGTTTGAACAGGGGGCGTTACAATGAGCAGTTCTTC.

The table lists this clone with a count of one. This chain uses TRBV19 with TRBJ2-1, with D possibly called TRBD1 or TRBD2 (6 bases each). The CDR3 covers 13 residues. Germline V CDR1 and CDR2: LNHDA, SQIVND (reference sequence). V was clipped by 7 bases and J by 16 bases, with 23 bases between them. The CDR3 nucleotides read TGTGCCAGTACCCCCCAAGGGGGAGGTCTATTTTTCTTC. Protein: CASTPQGGGLFFF.

The rearrangement links TRBV7-2 to TRBJ2-7; D unresolved. Per the germline V gene, CDR1 is SGHTA and CDR2 is FQGNSA. The germline V and J ends were trimmed by 1 base and 2 bases, with 9 bases remaining between them. This CDR3 is built from 14 residues. The CDR3 DNA reads as TGTGCCAGCAGCTTAGAGGGCGGCCCCTACGAGCAGTACTTC. As protein: CASSLEGGPYEQYF.